This paragraph reports one T cell receptor beta chain. Only a few counts were recorded for this clonotype. The specificity of this receptor is unknown. One base away there is no much larger clone; base qualities are not given. The method was 5' RACE. This sample was sequenced with an Illumina HiSeq 2500. A second PCR of roughly 6 to 11 cycles was performed with a sample-barcoded 5' primer and a J-beta primer mix. A unique molecular identifier was introduced onto each TCR beta cDNA molecule by a template-switch 5' adaptor carrying 12 random nucleotides. At least 3 million CDR3-containing paired-end reads were obtained from each sample. First-strand cDNA was synthesized from all RNA with the Mint cDNA synthesis kit, primed by a TRBC-specific oligonucleotide. Following uracil-DNA glycosylase treatment, a first 18-cycle PCR with universal primers M1SS and BC2_uni_R was performed on all cDNA. The original pipeline was this. Normalization of each sample was performed by random selection of 1 million high-quality reads, each carrying a distinct molecular identifier. Instead of being binned into consensus sequences, reads with shared molecular identifiers were discarded. MiTCR, with a Q25 quality threshold and the strictest error-elimination algorithm, was used for CDR3 identification, clonotype clustering and error correction. A nonparametric unseen species model with Euler transformation was used to estimate a lower bound on total TCR beta diversity. TCRdb handled the public reads itself, with Q25 trimming in fastp and clone calling in MiXCR, and kept productive beta chains. Merged by CDR3 protein, the rows form single entries marked with the most common genes and DNA. The V and J calls reflect TCRdb's pipeline rather than the authors' work. For this sample there are about 720,000 distinct CDR3 sequences; 22% appear just once. The top ten clones comprise roughly a fifth of the sample.

This entry comes from a study of blood T cells in healthy people across ages (dated by TCRdb to about 2015). For the wider study: In model experiments, roughly one uniquely barcoded TCR beta cDNA molecule per two T cells was captured by template switching. The study measured age-related changes in TCR beta repertoire diversity using deep sequencing normalized with unique cDNA molecular identifiers. Donors were grouped into four age groups: young (average roughly 15 years), middle-aged (roughly 40), aged (roughly 62) and long-lived (around 80). To avoid experimental bias, donors of different ages were randomly spread across the sequencing lanes. For two donors (one aged 18 to 30 and one aged 80 or older), the study analyzed two additional independent replicas of 1 million unique cDNA reads from the same blood draw.

The roughly 39 donors, aged roughly 6 to 100 years, were systemically healthy Caucasian individuals from Russia. Each donor gave roughly 9 milliliters of peripheral blood, drawn into EDTA-treated Vacutainer tubes. Ficoll-Paque density-gradient centrifugation was used to isolate PBMCs, with at least 7 million per sample. Trizol reagent was used to extract total RNA from PBMCs, with at least 5.5 micrograms per sample. For every donor, flow cytometry on a PBMC aliquot measured the percentage of naive CD45RAhigh/CD27high T cells. Results the study describes overall, beyond this receptor: Estimates of total diversity from one million sequenced T cells were regarded as lower bounds and underestimates. Because profiling used bulk unsorted PBMCs, naive and antigen-experienced compartments could not be compared conclusively. Observed TCR beta diversity per million T cells fell roughly linearly with age, and a significant reduction was already apparent by age about 43. The long-lived group showed more naive CD4+ T cells, fewer expanded clones and increased TCR diversity than the aged group, suggesting age selection. A strong correlation was found between observed TCR beta diversity and the percentage of naive T cells measured by flow cytometry. The CMV infection status of donors was not known, potentially confounding age-related changes in expanded clonotypes.

The CDR3 sequence holds 14 residues, the cysteine and phenylalanine included. Of all the DNA, just the CDR3 is kept, 42 bases in frame from base 1. According to the germline V gene, CDR1 reads SGHTA and CDR2 reads FQGNSA. At the junction V is shortened by 5 bases and J by 7 bases; bases outside the gene matches: 8. Sequencing was performed on blood. The V gene is TRBV7-2 and the J gene is TRBJ1-5; a stretch of 7 junction bases matches TRBD1. The TCR originated in a man aged 70 or older in good health. The CDR3 sequence is CASSLTGVAQPQHF. The nucleotide sequence reads TGTGCCAGCAGCCTTACAGGGGTGGCCCAGCCCCAGCATTTT.